A single sample gave rise to the 8 T cell receptor beta chains below, sequenced in a study of blood T cell repertoires in COVID-19. Profiling relied on immunoSEQ multiplex PCR, and the TCRdb table lists in-frame clones only, not all of them. The data show roughly 19,000 clones, about 87% seen once. Source material: PBMCs or T cells enriched from blood (not recorded which). All receptors derive from a woman in her thirties who had recovered from COVID-19.

DNA of the CDR3: TGTGCCAGCAGCTCAATCGGAGAGGGGGCTGGAAACACCATATATTTT. Encoded protein: CASSSIGEGAGNTIYF. The rearrangement uses TRBV11-2 and TRBJ1-3, with D maybe TRBD1 (6 bases). Per germline, CDR1 SGHAT and CDR2 FQNNGV. The ends were cut back, 4 bases at V and 2 bases at J, with 15 bases in the middle. The CDR3 runs 16 residues.

This rearrangement joins TRBV6-4 to TRBJ2-3; 10 bases line up with TRBD1. CDR3 length: 16 amino acids. Trimming removed 10 bases from V and 0 bases from J; junction bases left unmatched: 10. Germline V gene sequence: CDR1 MRHNA, CDR2 SNTAGT. The CDR3 DNA is TGTGCCACCCGGGACAGGGGAGGAGATAGCACAGATACGCAGTATTTT. This encodes CATRDRGGDSTDTQYF.

The CDR3 is CASSSRASNYGYTF. CDR3 bases: TGTGCCAGCAGCAGCAGGGCCTCTAACTATGGCTACACCTTC. The J gene is TRBJ1-2, the V gene TRBV3-1 (or the pseudogene TRBV3-2); D might be TRBD1 (5 bases). This CDR3 has 14 residues. V was pared by 5 bases and J by 0 bases, with 10 bases between. Germline values: CDR1 LGHDT, CDR2 YNNKEL (reference sequence).

V usage is TRBV6-5 and J usage is TRBJ1-5; 10 nucleotides line up with TRBD1. V trimming: 6 bases; J trimming: 6 bases; junction bases outside the gene matches: 5. Germline V gene data show CDR1 as MNHEY and CDR2 as SVGAGI. The CDR3 covers 14 residues. The CDR3 region is CASSPDRGLQPQHF. In DNA form, the CDR3 reads TGTGCCAGCAGCCCCGACAGGGGGCTTCAGCCCCAGCATTTT.

The rearrangement links TRBV18 to TRBJ1-4, with D uncertain. Trimming shortened V by 5 bases and J by 0 bases, and 10 bases separated the two germline ends. CDR1 and CDR2 (germline): KGHSH, LQKENI. The CDR3 contains 15 residues. The CDR3 is CASSETAATNEKLFF. In nucleotides, the CDR3 is TGTGCCAGCTCAGAGACCGCGGCAACTAATGAAAAACTGTTTTTT. Variable domain in full (rest from reference TRBV18 and TRBJ1-4): NAGVMQNPRHLVRRRGQEARLRCSPMKGHSHVYWYRQLPEEGLKFMVYLQKENIIDESGMPKERFSAEFPKEGPSILRIQQVVRGDSAAYFCASSETAATNEKLFFGSGTQLSVL.

V is TRBV19 and J is TRBJ1-2; TRBD1 matches 7 bases. The CDR3 sequence is 13 residues long. V lost 8 bases to trimming and J lost 5 bases; unmatched junction nucleotides: 8. Germline values: CDR1 LNHDA, CDR2 SQIVND (reference sequence). CDR3 region: CASQEGGVYGYTF. CDR3 nucleotide sequence: TGTGCCAGTCAAGAAGGGGGCGTGTATGGCTACACCTTC. Filled out from reference TRBV19 and TRBJ1-2, the complete variable domain reads DGGITQSPKYLFRKEGQNVTLSCEQNLNHDAMYWYRQDPGQGLRLIYYSQIVNDFQKGDIAEGYSVSREKKESFPLTVTSAQKNPTAFYLCASQEGGVYGYTFGSGTRLTVV.

The chain carries TRBV6-1 and TRBJ2-3; D perhaps matches TRBD1 (5 bases). V lost 2 bases and J lost 0, with 9 bases in between. From germline, CDR1 is MNHNS and CDR2 SASEGT. The CDR3 is made up of 15 amino acids. CDR3 region: CASSEPTASTDTQYF. The CDR3 nucleotides read TGTGCCAGCAGTGAACCGACAGCTAGCACAGATACGCAGTATTTT.

The chain uses TRBV6-2 or TRBV6-3 and TRBJ2-7, with TRBD1 matching 8 bases. The CDR3 extends over 16 amino acids. CDR1 is MNHEY, CDR2 SVGEGT, per germline. V dropped 3 bases and J dropped 2; count of bases not matched to a gene: 9. Here the CDR3 reads CASSYETGGATYEQYF. CDR3 coding DNA: TGTGCCAGCAGTTATGAAACAGGGGGTGCGACCTACGAGCAGTACTTC.